One sample yielded the 25 T cell receptor beta chains listed below, sequenced in a study of T cell responses to AZD1222 COVID-19 vaccine. Generated by immunoSEQ multiplex PCR, the TCRdb table keeps only in-frame clones and is missing some. The repertoire includes some 120,000 clones, approximately 91% of them detected once, and approximately 28% sits in the top ten. This material consisted of peripheral blood, taken on day 0 of AZD1222 vaccination. The source is an adult in good health.

The CDR3 bases are TGTGCCAGCATCGGGGGGGAGGAGACCCAGTACTTC. Translating gives CASIGGEETQYF. V is TRBV12-3 or TRBV12-4 and J is TRBJ2-5, with 8 bases matching TRBD2. J gave up 5 bases and V 7 bases, and 3 bases lay outside the gene matches. CDR3 length equals 12 residues.

This clone occurred once. The chain links TRBV6-5 to TRBJ2-1; D remains ambiguous. The germline V gene has CDR1 MNHEY and CDR2 SVGAGI. This CDR3 region has 13 residues. V was shortened by 7 bases and J by 7 bases, with 14 bases between the two germline ends. CDR3 DNA sequence: TGTGCCAGCAAAGTCCGCGGTCGGAATGAGCAGTTCTTC. This translates into CASKVRGRNEQFF.

This clone was seen just once. At one end the junction does not follow the germline gene, possibly because of a read error. The chain joins TRBV25-1 to TRBJ1-2; 7 nucleotides line up with TRBD1. This CDR3 contains 12 residues. Germline CDR1 and CDR2: MGHDK and SYGVNS. CDR3: CASSAILGQRNF. For the CDR3, the DNA is TGTGCCAGCAGTGCCATTTTGGGACAGAGAAATTTC.

The chain uses TRBV5-1 and TRBJ1-1; D remains unclear. There are 14 residues in the CDR3. Germline CDR1 is SGHRS and CDR2 is YFSETQ. The V end was cut by 0 bases, the J end by 3 bases, with 9 bases between. The CDR3 loop is CASSLAGLDTEAFF. In DNA form, the CDR3 reads TGCGCCAGCAGCTTGGCCGGCCTCGACACTGAAGCTTTCTTT.

V gene TRBV5-1 combines with J gene TRBJ2-7, with 9 bases matching TRBD2. The CDR3 sequence is 17 residues long. The germline CDR1 and CDR2 sequences are SGHRS and YFSETQ. J gave up 1 base and V 0 bases, and 8 bases lay outside the gene matches. The CDR3 region has the DNA TGCGCCAGCAGCTTGGGCCCGCCTAGCGGGACTTCCTACGAGCAGTACTTC. It yields the protein CASSLGPPSGTSYEQYF. The variable domain in full, with the rest retrieved from reference TRBV5-1 and TRBJ2-7, is KAGVTQTPRYLIKTRGQQVTLSCSPISGHRSVSWYQQTPGQGLQFLFEYFSETQRNKGNFPGRFSGRQFSNSRSEMNVSTLELGDSALYLCASSLGPPSGTSYEQYFGPGTRLTVT.

This clone showed up just a few times. This chain uses TRBV3-1 (or the pseudogene TRBV3-2) with TRBJ1-2; D unresolved. V dropped 0 bases and J dropped 3 bases, with 8 bases sitting between them. Germline assignment: CDR1 LGHDT and CDR2 YNNKEL (reference sequence). There are 14 residues in the CDR3. The CDR3 loop reads CASSQEATDYGYTF. CDR3 DNA sequence: TGTGCCAGCAGCCAAGAGGCGACGGACTATGGCTACACCTTC.

This clone came up a few times. The V gene is TRBV11-1, the J gene TRBJ1-2, with a possible D match to TRBD1 (6 bases). V lost 1 base and J lost 5, with 14 bases in between. This CDR3 has 15 residues. From germline, CDR1 is SGHAT and CDR2 FQDESV (reference sequence). CDR3 region: CASSLEGGRRYGYTF. The CDR3 DNA follows: TGTGCCAGCAGCTTAGAAGGGGGAAGGAGGTATGGCTACACCTTC. The full variable domain, completed using reference TRBV11-1 and TRBJ1-2, is EAEVAQSPRYKITEKSQAVAFWCDPISGHATLYWYRQILGQGPELLVQFQDESVVDDSQLPKDRFSAERLKGVDSTLKIQPAELGDSAMYLCASSLEGGRRYGYTFGSGTRLTVV.

This sequence joins TRBV3-1 (or the pseudogene TRBV3-2) and TRBJ1-3; D uncertain. Germline lookup yields CDR1 LGHDT and CDR2 YNNKEL (reference sequence). V was trimmed by 1 base and J by 0 bases, leaving 13 bases between them. The CDR3 spans 17 residues. Here the CDR3 DNA reads TGTGCCAGCAGCCAAGTTATATCCCAGGACTCTGGAAACACCATATATTTT. Encoded protein: CASSQVISQDSGNTIYF.

V is TRBV19 and J is TRBJ1-1; 8 bases match TRBD1. V trimming: 5 bases; J trimming: 8 bases; junction bases outside the gene matches: 7. Germline assignment: CDR1 LNHDA and CDR2 SQIVND (reference sequence). The CDR3 sequence is 13 residues long. In DNA, the CDR3 is TGTGCCAGTAGTGCCACAGGGGGGAGGGAAGCTTTCTTT. This translates into CASSATGGREAFF.

The rearrangement links TRBV21-1 to TRBJ2-7; TRBD2, the table's D call, lacks a check against the DNA. TRBV21-1 is termed a pseudogene. CDR3 length: 19 residues. The CDR3 DNA follows: TGTGCCAGCAGCAGGGCCTTGCTAGCGGAGGGAACTACCTCCTACGAGCAGTACTTC. Its translation is CASSRALLAEGTTSYEQYF.

The chain joins TRBV3-1 (or the pseudogene TRBV3-2) to TRBJ2-4; 10 nucleotides line up with TRBD2. The trim removed 0 bases at V and 3 bases at J, leaving 8 bases unmatched. Germline lookup yields CDR1 LGHDT and CDR2 YNNKEL (reference sequence). CDR3 length equals 18 residues. The CDR3 spells CASSQDALAGVDKNIQYF. In nucleotides, the CDR3 is TGTGCCAGCAGCCAAGACGCCCTAGCGGGAGTGGACAAAAACATTCAGTACTTC.

The genes are TRBV9 and TRBJ2-7; possibly TRBD1 for D (5 bases). The germline gives CDR1 SGDLS, CDR2 YYNGEE. The CDR3 consists of 13 residues. V was clipped by 4 bases and J by 2 bases, with 10 bases between them. CDR3 in DNA: TGTGCCAGCAGCCCCGCAGGGCCCTACGAGCAGTACTTC. Translating gives CASSPAGPYEQYF. Full variable domain (outside the CDR3, taken from reference TRBV9 and TRBJ2-7): DSGVTQTPKHLITATGQRVTLRCSPRSGDLSVYWYQQSLDQGLQFLIQYYNGEERAKGNILERFSAQQFPDLHSELNLSSLELGDSALYFCASSPAGPYEQYFGPGTRLTVT.

The chain links TRBV12-5 to TRBJ1-5; D gene unclear. Germline V lookup: CDR1 LGHNT, CDR2 FRNRAP. The CDR3 length is 13 residues. The CDR3 DNA reads as TGTGCCCTTGGGGAAAATAGCAATCAGCCCCAGCATTTT. Translation: CALGENSNQPQHF.

J is TRBJ1-3 and V is TRBV11-2; the D is unclear. Germline V lookup: CDR1 SGHAT, CDR2 FQNNGV. CDR3 length: 15 amino acids. Trimming removed 0 bases from V and 3 bases from J, with 9 bases in between. In DNA, the CDR3 is TGTGCCAGCAGCTTAGATAGTGGGAGTGGAAACACCATATATTTT. Its protein product is CASSLDSGSGNTIYF.

The gene calls are TRBV5-1 and TRBJ2-7; TRBD2 matches 8 bases. The V gene's germline CDR1 is SGHRS and CDR2 YFSETQ. V gave up 4 bases and J gave up 1 base; unmatched junction bases: 1. The CDR3 is made up of 13 amino acids. The CDR3: CASSRLASYEQYF. The CDR3 coding sequence is TGCGCCAGCAGCCGACTAGCGTCCTACGAGCAGTACTTC.

The rearrangement uses TRBV12-3 or TRBV12-4 and TRBJ1-4; D gene unclear. Trimming cost V 6 bases and J 7 bases, with 6 bases left between them. The CDR3 sequence is 11 residues long. The CDR3 DNA sequence: TGTGCCAGCAGGCGAACTGAAAAACTGTTTTTT. Translating gives CASRRTEKLFF.

This clone was observed once. The J gene is TRBJ1-4, the V gene TRBV27, with D tentatively TRBD1 (6 bases). The CDR3 loop spans 15 amino acids. From germline, CDR1 is MNHEY and CDR2 SMNVEV (reference sequence). V was cut by 8 bases and J by 0 bases, with 13 bases left in between. CDR3 DNA: TGTGCCAGCTCGGACAGAACCCCAACTAATGAAAAACTGTTTTTT. Amino acid sequence: CASSDRTPTNEKLFF. Variable domain in full (rest from reference TRBV27 and TRBJ1-4): EAQVTQNPRYLITVTGKKLTVTCSQNMNHEYMSWYRQDPGLGLRQIYYSMNVEVTDKGDVPEGYKVSRKEKRNFPLILESPSPNQTSLYFCASSDRTPTNEKLFFGSGTQLSVL.

The chain recombines TRBV2 with TRBJ2-1; 12 bases line up with TRBD2. The V gene's germline CDR1 is SNHLY and CDR2 FYNNEI. Trimming cost V 6 bases and J 6 bases; bases outside gene matches: 6. The CDR3 is made up of 15 amino acids. CDR3 amino acids: CASSSRLAGANEQFF. The CDR3 DNA reads TGTGCCAGCAGCTCTAGACTAGCGGGAGCCAATGAGCAGTTCTTC.

The V and J genes are TRBV4-1 and TRBJ2-3, with no clear D. The V end lost 1 base, the J end lost 5 bases, and 7 bases lay between the germline ends. CDR3 length: 13 amino acids. Germline CDR1 MGHRA, CDR2 YSYEKL. The CDR3 protein is CASSQGLGDTQYF. The CDR3 DNA follows: TGCGCCAGCAGCCAAGGTTTAGGAGATACGCAGTATTTT.

The DNA for the CDR3 is TGTGCCAGCAGCAGGGTGAATTCACCCCTCCACTTT. It translates to CASSRVNSPLHF. The rearrangement joins TRBV27 to TRBJ1-6, with D possibly matching TRBD1 (5 bases). The V end was cut by 6 bases, the J end by 7 bases, with 7 bases between. Germline V gene lookup returns CDR1 MNHEY and CDR2 SMNVEV (reference sequence). The CDR3 sequence is 12 residues long.

The chain carries TRBV11-2 and TRBJ2-5; a possible D gene is TRBD2 (5 bases). CDR3 length equals 12 residues. Germline V gene sequence: CDR1 SGHAT, CDR2 FQNNGV. V was trimmed by 4 bases and J by 5 bases, leaving 8 bases between them. CDR3 amino acids: CASSSRGETQYF. CDR3 in DNA: TGTGCCAGCAGCTCACGAGGGGAGACCCAGTACTTC.

V usage is TRBV3-1 (or the pseudogene TRBV3-2) and J usage is TRBJ1-6; TRBD1 aligns across 7 bases. Germline loops: CDR1 LGHDT, CDR2 YNNKEL (reference sequence). V was pared by 2 bases and J by 6 bases, with 4 bases of the junction left unmatched. The CDR3 sequence is 15 residues long. The CDR3 spells CASSQNRDSNSPLHF. The CDR3 nucleotides are TGTGCCAGCAGCCAAAACCGGGACAGTAATTCACCCCTCCACTTT.

The DNA of the CDR3 is TGCGCCAGCAGCCCCGGGACTACGAACACCGGGGAGCTGTTTTTT. This encodes CASSPGTTNTGELFF. The J gene is TRBJ2-2, the V gene TRBV5-1; 7 nucleotides match TRBD2. The germline CDR1 and CDR2 sequences are SGHRS and YFSETQ. The CDR3 runs to 15 residues. V shed 4 bases, J shed 0 bases, and the junction held 3 bases outside the gene matches.

The chain is built from TRBV30 and TRBJ2-1, with 10 bases matching TRBD2. The germline V gene encodes CDR1 GTSNPN and CDR2 SVGIG (reference sequence). V lost 2 bases and J lost 6; bases outside the gene matches: 4. This CDR3 contains 14 residues. CDR3 in amino acids: CAWSIAGGINEQFF. The DNA of the CDR3 is TGTGCCTGGAGTATAGCGGGAGGTATCAATGAGCAGTTCTTC. The variable domain in full, with the rest retrieved from reference TRBV30 and TRBJ2-1, is SQTIHQWPATLVQPVGSPLSLECTVEGTSNPNLYWYRQAAGRGLQLLFYSVGIGQISSEVPQNLSASRPQDRQFILSSKKLLLSDSGFYLCAWSIAGGINEQFFGPGTRLTVL.

The gene calls are TRBV4-2 and TRBJ1-4; D gene ambiguous. Germline values: CDR1 LGHNA, CDR2 YNFKEQ. The CDR3 is 14 residues long. V shed 4 bases and J shed 7 bases, with 13 bases lying between them. The chain's CDR3 is CASSPMTGVEKLFF. In DNA, the CDR3 is TGTGCCAGCAGCCCCATGACTGGGGTTGAAAAACTGTTTTTT.